These 23 T cell receptor beta chains came from one sample sequenced in a study of metastatic and nonmetastatic thyroid tumors. Via MiXCR, TCRdb re-called the PCR reads. The sample has over 9,500 clones, 25% to 30% seen once. All patients were treatment-naive before thyroid surgery. What was sequenced was tumor tissue. These receptors all come from a female donor with papillary thyroid cancer or a benign thyroid nodule (not recorded which). Some clones in this sample may be carry-over from other donors' samples.

This clone was counted only a few times. The V gene is TRBV6-1, the J gene TRBJ1-1; TRBD1 agrees at 8 bases. V shed 7 bases and J 1 base; nucleotides not matched to a gene: 11. Looked up from germline, CDR1 is MNHNS and CDR2 is SASEGT. This CDR3 region has 16 residues. The CDR3, as DNA: TGTGCCAGCACCTCCCGAAGGACAGGGACGAACACTGAAGCTTTCTTT. Translating it yields CASTSRRTGTNTEAFF.

The CDR3 DNA reads TGTGCCAGCAGCTTGGCTAGCGGGCCCTACGAGCAGTACTTC. This sequence encodes CASSLASGPYEQYF. The chain uses TRBV7-2 and TRBJ2-7, with 8 bases that match TRBD2. The V segment lost 3 bases and the J segment 2 bases; nucleotides outside the gene matches: 3. The CDR3 loop spans 14 amino acids. In germline, CDR1 is SGHTA, CDR2 FQGNSA. The entire variable domain, with the rest obtained from reference TRBV7-2 and TRBJ2-7, is as follows: GAGVSQSPSNKVTEKGKDVELRCDPISGHTALYWYRQSLGQGLEFLIYFQGNSAPDKSGLPSDRFSAERTGGSVSTLTIQRTQQEDSAVYLCASSLASGPYEQYFGPGTRLTVT.

This clone ranks as medium-sized. The chain carries TRBV19 and TRBJ1-2; D uncertain. Per germline, CDR1 LNHDA and CDR2 SQIVND (reference sequence). V was clipped by 4 bases and J by 0 bases, with 15 bases between them. The CDR3 is 16 residues long. The CDR3 sequence: CASSNANSRANYGYTF. In DNA, the CDR3 is TGTGCCAGTAGTAATGCCAATTCGAGAGCTAACTATGGCTACACCTTC.

The chain links TRBV27 to TRBJ2-3; 7 bases agree with TRBD2. Germline V gene lookup returns CDR1 MNHEY and CDR2 SMNVEV (reference sequence). This CDR3 region has 15 residues. Losses at the gene ends were 8 bases for V and 3 bases for J; bases not matched to a gene: 11. In nucleotides, the CDR3 is TGTGCCAGCCTTAAAAGCGGGAAAGAGACAGATACGCAGTATTTT. Translating it yields CASLKSGKETDTQYF.

This clone was seen more than once but under ten times. The chain employs TRBV10-1 and TRBJ2-7; TRBD2 aligns across 13 bases. The CDR3 has 16 amino acids. Germline CDR1 reads WNHNN; CDR2 reads SYGVQD (reference sequence). Losses at the gene ends were 7 bases for V and 1 base for J; bases not matched to a gene: 7. The CDR3 reads CASMLTSGGESYEQYF. In nucleotides, the CDR3 is TGCGCCAGCATGCTTACTAGCGGGGGGGAGTCCTACGAGCAGTACTTC.

The chain joins TRBV20-1 to TRBJ1-5; tentatively, D is TRBD1 (5 bases). The CDR3 is 16 residues long. Germline assignment: CDR1 DFQATT and CDR2 SNEGSKA (reference sequence). Trimming stripped 1 base from V and 5 bases from J, with 18 bases between. CDR3: CSARAEEKIGDQPQHF. The DNA of the CDR3 is TGCAGTGCTAGAGCCGAGGAAAAGATAGGGGATCAGCCCCAGCATTTT.

This clone is categorized as medium-sized. The chain has TRBV20-1 and TRBJ1-5, with TRBD1 matching over 8 bases. V trimming: 4 bases; J trimming: 2 bases; junction bases outside the gene matches: 7. This CDR3 has 15 amino acids. CDR1 is DFQATT, CDR2 SNEGSKA, per germline (reference sequence). The CDR3 DNA is TGCAGTGCTAAGAGGACAGGGTTAGGCAATCAGCCCCAGCATTTT. Translation: CSAKRTGLGNQPQHF.

This clone has ten or more counts. The chain couples TRBV30 to TRBJ1-1; no clear D gene. The V end was cut by 0 bases, the J end by 1 base, with 6 bases between. The CDR3 runs to 13 residues. CDR1 and CDR2 (germline): GTSNPN, SVGIG (reference sequence). For the CDR3, the DNA is TGTGCCTGGAGTGTCGGTTCGAACACTGAAGCTTTCTTT. This translates into CAWSVGSNTEAFF.

The rearrangement uses TRBV2 and TRBJ2-3; 7 positions match TRBD2. Germline CDR1 reads SNHLY; CDR2 reads FYNNEI. The CDR3 runs to 17 residues. The V segment lost 0 bases and the J segment 0 bases; nucleotides outside the gene matches: 6. CDR3 DNA: TGTGCCAGCAGTGAAGCGCGGTCTAGCGGAAGCACAGATACGCAGTATTTT. This translates into CASSEARSSGSTDTQYF. Supplemented by reference TRBV2 and TRBJ2-3, the full variable domain reads EPEVTQTPSHQVTQMGQEVILRCVPISNHLYFYWYRQILGQKVEFLVSFYNNEISEKSEIFDDQFSVERPDGSNFTLKIRSTKLEDSAMYFCASSEARSSGSTDTQYFGPGTRLTVL.

V usage is TRBV5-1 and J usage is TRBJ2-7; D gene ambiguous. CDR3 length equals 15 residues. V was trimmed by 0 bases and J by 9 bases, leaving 19 bases between them. From germline, CDR1 is SGHRS and CDR2 YFSETQ. For the CDR3, the DNA is TGCGCCAGCAGCTTGGGGGTCAATCTCCTATCCCCGCAGTACTTC. It is translated as CASSLGVNLLSPQYF.

This clone was seen ten or more times. Other DNA sequences of this sample code for an identical CDR3. This chain uses TRBV18 with TRBJ2-5; D may match TRBD1 or TRBD2 (5 bases each). The CDR3 runs 14 residues. Trimming took off 2 bases at V and 5 bases at J, with 12 bases between the two ends. CDR1 and CDR2 (germline): KGHSH, LQKENI. CDR3 sequence reads: CASSPGGGEETQYF. In nucleotides, the CDR3 is TGTGCCAGCTCACCAGGTGGGGGTGAGGAGACCCAGTACTTC.

This chain connects TRBV19 to TRBJ1-2; weak D call: TRBD1 (6 bases). Germline lookup yields CDR1 LNHDA and CDR2 SQIVND (reference sequence). This CDR3 comprises 14 residues. Trimming shortened V by 6 bases and J by 6 bases, and 17 bases separated the two germline ends. CDR3 amino acids: CASRAWTGGHGYTF. DNA of the CDR3: TGTGCCAGTAGGGCCTGGACCGGGGGCCATGGCTACACCTTC.

This clone was counted many times. The V and J genes are TRBV20-1 and TRBJ2-3; 8 nucleotides match TRBD1. CDR1 is DFQATT, CDR2 SNEGSKA, per germline (reference sequence). The length of the CDR3 is 15 residues. Trimming cost V 0 bases and J 4 bases; bases outside gene matches: 6. The CDR3 protein is CSARDRAGGPDTQYF. CDR3 coding DNA: TGCAGTGCTAGAGATCGGGCAGGGGGCCCAGATACGCAGTATTTT.

In this sample, this clone is medium-sized (0.01 to 0.1%). In nucleotides, the CDR3 is TGCGCCAGCAGCCCGAGATCCGGAGACGAGCAGTACTTC. This encodes CASSPRSGDEQYF. The J gene is TRBJ2-7, the V gene TRBV5-1; the D is unclear. Germline CDR1 and CDR2: SGHRS and YFSETQ. Trimming removed 4 bases at V and 5 bases at J, with 13 bases between. This CDR3 is built from 13 residues.

This clone qualifies as medium-sized. The J gene is TRBJ2-7, the V gene TRBV6-1; 8 nucleotides match TRBD1. The CDR3 loop spans 15 amino acids. V lost 5 bases to trimming and J lost 2 bases; unmatched junction nucleotides: 8. CDR1 MNHNS and CDR2 SASEGT come from the germline V gene. The CDR3 nucleotides read TGTGCCAGCAGTTCCCAGACAGGGGACACCTACGAGCAGTACTTC. Its translation: CASSSQTGDTYEQYF.

This sequence joins TRBV5-1 and TRBJ2-2; 8 nucleotides line up with TRBD1. CDR1 SGHRS and CDR2 YFSETQ come from the germline V gene. The junction had 6 bases not matched to a gene; V was cut back by 4 bases and J by 4 bases. This CDR3 region has 15 residues. The CDR3 reads CASSIGQGGTGELFF. In DNA form, the CDR3 reads TGCGCCAGCAGCATCGGACAGGGCGGCACCGGGGAGCTGTTTTTT.

This clone came up many times. The sample holds other DNA sequences that translate to the same CDR3. The chain couples TRBV5-5 to TRBJ2-3, with 8 bases fitting TRBD2. Germline values: CDR1 SGHKS, CDR2 YYEKEE (reference sequence). This CDR3 spans 14 amino acids. After removal of 4 bases from V and 2 bases from J, the junction contained 3 bases not matched to a gene. The CDR3 spells CASSERENTDTQYF. CDR3 nucleotide sequence: TGTGCCAGCAGCGAGCGGGAGAACACAGATACGCAGTATTTT.

This clone has only a few counts. An end of the junction does not agree with germline; a read error may underlie this. This chain links TRBV28 with TRBJ1-1, with 7 bases lining up with TRBD1. The CDR3 runs to 15 residues. Germline lookup yields CDR1 MDHEN and CDR2 SYDVKM. The CDR3 nucleotides are TGTGCCAGCAGTTTTGGGACAGCCATGAACTCTGAAGCTTTCTTT. The encoded protein is CASSFGTAMNSEAFF.

This clone was observed a few times. The V and J genes are TRBV2 and TRBJ2-3, with a weak D call TRBD2 (5 bases). The CDR3 has 15 residues. Per germline, CDR1 SNHLY and CDR2 FYNNEI. Between the trimmed V and J ends, which lost 3 bases and 3 bases, there was a span of 13 bases. The CDR3 protein is CASSDLGGVTDTQYF. The CDR3 DNA is TGTGCCAGCAGTGACCTTGGAGGAGTGACAGATACGCAGTATTTT.

This clone is labeled medium-sized (0.01 to 0.1%). The rearrangement uses TRBV7-2 and TRBJ2-1; 10 bases are shared with TRBD2. After removal of 5 bases from V and 7 bases from J, the junction contained 8 bases not matched to a gene. CDR1 and CDR2 from the germline V gene are SGHTA and FQGNSA. This CDR3 comprises 15 residues. CDR3: CASSPLAGVSNEQFF. As DNA, the CDR3 is TGTGCCAGCAGCCCCCTAGCGGGAGTATCTAATGAGCAGTTCTTC.

This clone was counted at least ten times. The chain recombines TRBV11-2 with TRBJ2-5; no reliable D call. In germline, CDR1 is SGHAT, CDR2 FQNNGV. Trimming pared 4 bases from V and 0 bases from J, leaving 0 bases between. The CDR3 runs to 11 residues. In DNA form, the CDR3 reads TGTGCCAGCAGCTACCAAGAGACCCAGTACTTC. As protein: CASSYQETQYF. The whole variable domain, filled in from reference TRBV11-2 and TRBJ2-5, reads EAGVAQSPRYKIIEKRQSVAFWCNPISGHATLYWYQQILGQGPKLLIQFQNNGVVDDSQLPKDRFSAERLKGVDSTLKIQPAKLEDSAVYLCASSYQETQYFGPGTRLLVL.

In its sample, this clone was seen many times. Just one base apart from a much larger clone, this may be a read error. The sample carries other DNA sequences with the same CDR3. The CDR3 sequence is CASSLARLAANTGELFF. The DNA of the CDR3 is TGCGCCAGCAGCTTAGCAAGACTAGCGGCGAACACCGGGGAGCTGTTTTTT. The chain links TRBV5-1 to TRBJ2-2; 9 nucleotides agree with TRBD2. The CDR3 sequence is 17 residues long. Germline lookup yields CDR1 SGHRS and CDR2 YFSETQ. Unmatched junction bases numbered 5, after V lost 2 bases and J lost 0 bases.

Ten or more counts support this clone. V and J are TRBV6-1 and TRBJ2-1, with TRBD2 matching 7 bases. The J segment lost 0 bases and the V segment lost 9 bases, leaving 5 bases of the junction unmatched. The CDR3 spans 14 residues. Germline values: CDR1 MNHNS, CDR2 SASEGT. CDR3 bases: TGTGCCAGTAAACGGGAGGCCTCCTACAATGAGCAGTTCTTC. The encoded protein is CASKREASYNEQFF.